The text below deals with one TCR beta chain. In this sample, this clone turned up a few times. Its binding antigen is unknown. No much larger clonotype is one base removed from it; base qualities were not supplied. Receptors were amplified or captured by the immunoSEQ multiplex PCR assay. In a multiplexed PCR, the TR loci were amplified; reverse primers were designed against J gene segments, whereas forward primers were designed against V gene segments. Amplified CDR3 regions were sequenced on the Illumina HiSeq System. In the source study's methods: Closely related reads were merged by a nearest-neighbour algorithm to remove PCR and sequencing errors and to collapse the data into unique sequences. Repertoires were summarised by clonality and by T cell density, defined as TR molecules per amount of genomic DNA input. CDR3 amino acid sequences present in at least 80% of unsorted samples were defined as public TRs and were then tested for differential abundance between coeliac and control samples. Disease-group differences in clonality and density were tested with Kruskal-Wallis tests followed by Dunn post-tests. TCRdb took this table from immuneACCESS and kept in-frame rearrangements with V and J called. Such tables lack part of the clones; where checked against another copy, unresolved V genes explain under half of the gap, and the rest is unexplained. V, J and clone size are those of that table, while D and trimming were read from the DNA. This sample gives a few thousand clones in total; just over 60% of them show up just once. 9.4% of the sample comes from the top ten.

Cells were frozen in aliquots of 400,000 to 500,000 in DMSO/FBS in liquid nitrogen, and a single aliquot from each fraction was used for sequencing. Every one of the 30 patients in the study had endoscopy and a small intestinal biopsy. To release intraepithelial cells, biopsies were stirred for one hour at 37 degrees C in RPMI with EGTA, MgCl2 and 1% FBS. Genomic DNA was extracted from frozen unsorted cell fractions using the Qiagen DNeasy blood extraction kit. Germline trimming: 5 bases from V, 1 base from J; junction bases outside gene matches: 6. Reading the germline V gene gives CDR1 SGHAT and CDR2 FQNNGV. Inclusive of the bounding cysteine and phenylalanine, the CDR3 is 15 residues long. Only the CDR3 DNA is retained, 45 bases long and in frame from the first base. This sample stems from a study of coeliac disease (dated 2022 in TCRdb). At the level of the whole study: Coeliac patients were classed as newly diagnosed active disease, refractory coeliac disease type I, or disease controlled by a gluten-free diet. A total of some 30 patients took part in the full study: approximately 22 had serologically confirmed coeliac disease and 8 were controls with non-small intestinal disorders. Next-generation sequencing of rearranged TRB and TRG CDR3 regions was used on small intestinal lymphocyte fractions taken from coeliac and non-coeliac patients. The study was aimed at characterising TR repertoires of small intestinal T cells in active, refractory type I and gluten-free-diet-treated coeliac disease. Samples from some 26 subjects were successfully TRB sequenced, and these included 20 to 25 paired samples of bulk unsorted intraepithelial and lamina propria cells. High-resolution HLA typing was unavailable, so biased TRBV7-2 usage was queried as a proof of principle.

Overall study results and their limits: The authors judged the approach to be unsuitable for unbiased detection of gliadin-specific T cells, because gliadin-specific T cells are scarce and rarely shared between patients. High-purity fractions were not obtained when intraepithelial cells were separated from lamina propria cells, so cross-contamination between compartments was possible. TRB and TRG repertoires of active coeliac intraepithelial and lamina propria samples showed lower clonality than controls, suggesting recruitment of diverse T cells. TRB repertoires were mostly private, with most amino acid sequences found in only one sample, and V-gene usage showed no significant difference between disease groups.

The sequencing input was intraepithelial lymphocytes from the gut. The cell subset or site label, as the study defines it: intraepithelial cell (IEC) fraction of small intestinal biopsy. The chain links TRBV11-2 with TRBJ1-1, and 8 junction bases match TRBD1. The receptor comes from a man aged 65 to 85 with active celiac disease. Here the CDR3 is given as CASSPRQGTNTEAFF. The nucleotide sequence is given as TGTGCCAGCAGCCCCCGACAGGGGACGAACACTGAAGCTTTCTTT.